This TCR beta chain was identified during a study of blood T cell repertoires in COVID-19. Study context: The United States, Italy and Spain provided the acute and convalescent COVID-19 samples. From T cells, B-cell-depleted T cells, or PBMCs came the material, which was cDNA or gDNA.

The authors' processing: Amplifying reference gene primers gave estimates of nucleated cell counts. Some clones are missing from TCRdb's copy, which holds only in-frame ones; the method was immunoSEQ multiplex PCR. V and J calls and clone size are those listed in that table; D and trimming were worked out from the DNA. The sample has 65,000 to 75,000 clones; around 86% are singletons. The CDR3 length is 14 residues. The V and J ends lost 8 bases and 5 bases, in that order; junction bases with no gene match: 12. Germline assignment: CDR1 SGHTA and CDR2 FQGNSA. This receptor was obtained from a woman older than 75 with active or convalescent COVID-19. Sequenced sample: peripheral blood. J is TRBJ2-7 and V is TRBV7-2; 7 bases agree with TRBD2. Here the CDR3 reads CASGRGVLGDEQYF. The CDR3 bases are TGTGCCAGCGGACGGGGGGTCCTTGGGGACGAGCAGTACTTC.